Only a few counts were recorded for the clone carrying this T cell receptor (beta chain). Its antigen is unknown. TCRdb re-called the 5' RACE reads through MiXCR, storing one row per CDR3 protein. The data contain 600,000 to 700,000 distinct CDR3 sequences, 21% of them singletons. This entry is derived from a study of identical twins. Broader study findings: Zero-insertion analyses were open to partial confounding by invariant MAIT and iNKT cells. Abundant cord blood beta clonotypes carried fewer insertions; memory repertoires showed none.

Germline V gene data show CDR1 as DFQATT and CDR2 as SNEGSKA (reference sequence). Trimming left V 0 bases short and J 6 bases short, with 11 bases between. The CDR3 has 14 residues. These records were also assigned to another study, of T cells expressing NK-cell markers.

The genes are TRBV20-1 and TRBJ1-4; D unresolved. This TCR was sampled from a woman in her late teens or twenties in good health. The sequencing input was PBMCs. CDR3 bases: TGCAGTGCTAGAGATGATCGGCCGGATGAAAAACTGTTTTTT. It is translated as CSARDDRPDEKLFF.